These T cell receptor beta chains were read from a single sample in a study of T cell responses to AZD1222 COVID-19 vaccine. Clones were read by immunoSEQ multiplex PCR, and TCRdb kept only the in-frame ones, dropping some. The data hold some 60,000 clones, with 65% to 90% observed a single time. The specimen was peripheral blood, collected 28 days after the second AZD1222 dose. The receptors were gathered from an adult who received the AZD1222 COVID-19 vaccine. Both conserved end residues are part of each CDR3. Each record gives: V gene, J gene, CDR3 protein.

TRBV7-2	TRBJ1-4	CASSPGLFNEKLFF
TRBV7-9	TRBJ1-1	CASSLGGQNTEAFF
TRBV6-1	TRBJ1-5	CASSELIGGQGNQPQHF
TRBV10-3	TRBJ1-1	CAIRVQGSEAFF
TRBV7-9	TRBJ1-6	CASSSTGGRAPLHF
TRBV3-1/TRBV3-2	TRBJ2-7	CASSQVAGAYEQYF
TRBV3-1/TRBV3-2	TRBJ1-5	CASSQGEVQPQHF
TRBV19	TRBJ2-2	CASKLRGEVVGELFF
TRBV7-3	TRBJ1-2	CASSPGHNYGYTF
TRBV10-1	TRBJ2-7	CASSERQVSYEQYF
TRBV14	TRBJ2-1	CASSQVPGQGTSSSYNEQFF
TRBV6-6	TRBJ2-1	CASSYSRDRGWNEQFF
TRBV5-6	TRBJ1-2	CASSLPGDSGYTF
TRBV5-1	TRBJ1-5	CASSLTTGYQQPQHF
TRBV27	TRBJ2-1	CASSSRTWAGHNEQFF
TRBV3-1/TRBV3-2	TRBJ1-5	CASSQDYSGGSPQHF